This TCR beta chain was sequenced during a study of molecular identifiers for immune sequencing clone quantification. Study observations and caveats: Among around 1 million naive cells, as was reported, spiked Jurkat TCR RNA from one cell was detectable.

This clonotype came up many times. What it binds is not known. In TCRdb, the PCR reads were re-called with MiXCR into one record per CDR3 protein. Of roughly 97,000 distinct CDR3 sequences listed, 20% to 30% are singletons. The CDR3 contains 15 residues. The V segment lost 6 bases and the J segment 4 bases; nucleotides outside the gene matches: 7. CDR1 is MDHEN, CDR2 SYDVKM, per germline. The sequence came from a human donor in good health. Some libraries in this study had Jurkat cell RNA spiked in. The sample consisted of naive CD8+ T cells from blood, with Jurkat cell RNA spiked in. Specified subset: FACS-sorted CD8+CD4-CCR7+CD45RA+ naive T cells. The chain carries TRBV28 and TRBJ2-2; 8 positions match TRBD2. The chain's CDR3 is CASRFSGTVTGELFF. CDR3 nucleotide sequence: TGTGCCAGCAGGTTTAGCGGGACCGTCACCGGGGAGCTGTTTTTT. Looking up the rest from reference TRBV28 and TRBJ2-2 gives the full variable domain: DVKVTQSSRYLVKRTGEKVFLECVQDMDHENMFWYRQDPGLGLRLIYFSYDVKMKEKGDIPEGYSVSREKKERFSLILESASTNQTSMYLCASRFSGTVTGELFFGEGSRLTVL.